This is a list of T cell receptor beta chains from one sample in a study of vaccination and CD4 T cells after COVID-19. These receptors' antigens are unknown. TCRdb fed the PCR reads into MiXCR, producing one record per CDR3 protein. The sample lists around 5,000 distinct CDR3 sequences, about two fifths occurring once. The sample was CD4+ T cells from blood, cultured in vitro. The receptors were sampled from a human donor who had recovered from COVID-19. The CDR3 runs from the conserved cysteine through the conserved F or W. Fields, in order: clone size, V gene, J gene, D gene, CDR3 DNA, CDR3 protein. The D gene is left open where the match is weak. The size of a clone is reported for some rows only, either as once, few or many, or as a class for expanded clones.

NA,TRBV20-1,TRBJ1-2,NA,TGCAGCGCTGGAGGGGTAGGCTATGGCTACACCTTC,CSAGGVGYGYTF
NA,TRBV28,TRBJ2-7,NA,TGTGCCAGCAGTTTGGTGGCAAGTCCATCCTACGAGCAGTACTTC,CASSLVASPSYEQYF
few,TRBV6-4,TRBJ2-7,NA,TGTGCCAGCAGTCTACAATACGAGCAGTACTTC,CASSLQYEQYF
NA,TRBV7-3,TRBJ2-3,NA,TGTGCCAGCAGCTTATCGGGTGGCACAGATACGCAGTATTTT,CASSLSGGTDTQYF
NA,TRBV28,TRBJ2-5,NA,TGTGCCAGCCGGGCCAGGGGAACGTCTCAAGAGACCCAGTACTTC,CASRARGTSQETQYF
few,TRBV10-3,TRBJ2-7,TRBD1,TGTGCCGCCCATCCGGGACAGGGAGGTGAGCAGTACTTC,CAAHPGQGGEQYF
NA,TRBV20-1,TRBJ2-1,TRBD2,TGCAGTGCTAGAGTGACTAGCGGGCCTATAGACAATGAGCAGTTCTTC,CSARVTSGPIDNEQFF
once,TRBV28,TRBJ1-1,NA,TGTGCCAGCAGCCCAAACACTGAAGCTTTCTTT,CASSPNTEAFF
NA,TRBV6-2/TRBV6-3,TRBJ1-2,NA,TGTGCCAGCAGTCAACTCTATGGCTACACCTTC,CASSQLYGYTF
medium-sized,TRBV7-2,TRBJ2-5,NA,TGTGCCAGCAGCTTAGTTGGGGAAGGGACCCAGTACTTC,CASSLVGEGTQYF
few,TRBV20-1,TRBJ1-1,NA,TGCAGTGCTCTACGGTTGAACACTGAAGCTTTCTTT,CSALRLNTEAFF
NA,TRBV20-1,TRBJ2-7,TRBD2,TGCAGTGCTAGGGTTCGGGGAGCGGGGGTAACCTACGAGCAGTACTTC,CSARVRGAGVTYEQYF
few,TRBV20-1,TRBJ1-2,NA,TGCAGTGCTAGAGATTCGAGGAGAGTTGGCTACACCTTC,CSARDSRRVGYTF
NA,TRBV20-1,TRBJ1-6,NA,TGCAGTGCTAGAGATGCCGGGACGGGCAATTCACCCCTCCACTTT,CSARDAGTGNSPLHF
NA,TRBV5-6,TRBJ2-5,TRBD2,TGTGCCAGCAGCACACCGGGACTAGTCCTGCCCCAGTACTTC,CASSTPGLVLPQYF
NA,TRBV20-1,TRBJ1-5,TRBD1,TGCAGTGCTACCTCGACAGGGGGCAATCAGCCCCAGCATTTT,CSATSTGGNQPQHF
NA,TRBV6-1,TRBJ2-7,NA,TGTGCCAGCCCAACGACAGCCGTCCTCGAGCAGTACTTC,CASPTTAVLEQYF
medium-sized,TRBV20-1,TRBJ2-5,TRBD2,TGCAGTGCTAGGGGGATGGCGGGGGGGCTAGAGACCCAGTACTTC,CSARGMAGGLETQYF
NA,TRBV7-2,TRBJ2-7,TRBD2,TGTGCCAGCGGGGAGGGTTTTGGCGAGCAGTACTTC,CASGEGFGEQYF
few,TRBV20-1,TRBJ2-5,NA,TGCAGTGCTACGACTAGCCAAGAGACCCAGTACTTC,CSATTSQETQYF
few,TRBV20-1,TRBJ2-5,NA,TGCAGTGCCGACGGGGATTTACAAGAGACCCAGTACTTC,CSADGDLQETQYF
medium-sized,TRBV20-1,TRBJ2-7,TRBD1,TGCAGTGCTACCCTACAGGGGGCGTACGAGCAGTACTTC,CSATLQGAYEQYF
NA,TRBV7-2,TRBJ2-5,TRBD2,TGTGCCAGCAGCTTACGGGGGGGGTCGGAGACCCAGTACTTC,CASSLRGGSETQYF
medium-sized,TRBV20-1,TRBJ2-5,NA,TGCAGTGCCTCACGTAGAGAGGAGACCCAGTACTTC,CSASRREETQYF
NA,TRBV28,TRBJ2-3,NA,TGTGCCAGCGTACAGTATGGGGATACGCAGTATTTT,CASVQYGDTQYF
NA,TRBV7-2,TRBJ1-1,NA,TGTGCCAGCAGCTTAGGGTATGAAGCTTTCTTT,CASSLGYEAFF
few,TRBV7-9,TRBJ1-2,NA,TGTGCCAGCAGCTCCCGGAGTGACCACTATGGCTACACCTTC,CASSSRSDHYGYTF
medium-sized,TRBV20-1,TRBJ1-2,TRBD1,TGCAGTGCTAGCCGGACAGGGTCTGGCTACACCTTC,CSASRTGSGYTF
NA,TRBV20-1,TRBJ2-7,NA,TGCAGTGCTAGAGATACCCACGAGCAGTACTTC,CSARDTHEQYF
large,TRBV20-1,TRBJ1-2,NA,TGCAGTGCAGAGGGGGGGGCTTGGGGCTACACCTTC,CSAEGGAWGYTF
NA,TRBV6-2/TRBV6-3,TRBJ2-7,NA,TGTGTCAGCAGGGCTGGGGGGGAGCAGTACTTC,CVSRAGGEQYF
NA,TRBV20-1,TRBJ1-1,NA,TGCAGTGCTAGAGATCTGGTTAGAGGGGGGGACACTGAAGCTTTCTTT,CSARDLVRGGDTEAFF
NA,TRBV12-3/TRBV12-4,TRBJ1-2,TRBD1,TGTGCCAGCAGCCCAGGGGGAGACTATGGCTACACCTTC,CASSPGGDYGYTF
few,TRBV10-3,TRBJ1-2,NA,TGTGCCATCAGTGAGTCGACACCAGGGGGCTACACCTTC,CAISESTPGGYTF
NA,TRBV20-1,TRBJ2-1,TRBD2,TGCAGTGCTAGACGCCCCCTGGGGGGGTCAGGCGATGAGCAGTTCTTC,CSARRPLGGSGDEQFF
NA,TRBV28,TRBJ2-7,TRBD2,TGTGCCAGCAGCCATCCGGGGGGGACTTACTTC,CASSHPGGTYF
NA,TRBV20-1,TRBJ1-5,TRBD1,TGCAGTGCTCAAGGACAGGGGAATCAGCCCCAGCATTTT,CSAQGQGNQPQHF
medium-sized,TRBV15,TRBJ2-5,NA,TGTGCCACCAGCAGGGGACTCGCTACCCCCGAGACCCAGTACTTC,CATSRGLATPETQYF
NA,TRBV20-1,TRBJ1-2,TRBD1,TGCAGTGCTTCTTCGGACAGGGATGGCTACACCTTC,CSASSDRDGYTF
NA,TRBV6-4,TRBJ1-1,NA,TGTGCCAGCTCCTCGACGAGGAACACTGAAGCTTTCTTT,CASSSTRNTEAFF
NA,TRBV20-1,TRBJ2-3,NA,TGTAGTGGTCGAGTGTCGGTCCCAGATACGCAGTATTTT,CSGRVSVPDTQYF
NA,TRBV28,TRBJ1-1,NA,TGTGCCAGCAGTTTTAGCGGAGGGACTGAAGCTTTCTTT,CASSFSGGTEAFF
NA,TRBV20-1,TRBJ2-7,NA,TGCAGTGCTAGAGATCTTAGGGACGAGCAGTACTTC,CSARDLRDEQYF
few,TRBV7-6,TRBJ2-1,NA,TGTGCCAGCAGCGAGTATGGTGAGCAGTTCTTC,CASSEYGEQFF
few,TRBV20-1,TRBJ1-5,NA,TGCAGTGCGAGGACTCCCGATCAGCCCCAGCATTTT,CSARTPDQPQHF
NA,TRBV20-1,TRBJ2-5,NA,TGCAGTGCTAGGTCTGGCCGGGTTCCACAAGAGACCCAGTACTTC,CSARSGRVPQETQYF
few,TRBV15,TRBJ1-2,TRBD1,TGTGCCACCAGCTTACGACAGGGTGATGGCTACACCTTC,CATSLRQGDGYTF
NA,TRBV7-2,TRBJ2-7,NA,TGTGCCAGCAGCCCAGGCGCGCACGAGCAGTACTTC,CASSPGAHEQYF
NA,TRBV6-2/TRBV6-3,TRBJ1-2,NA,TGTGCCAGCAGTTGGGCAGGCGGCTACACCTTC,CASSWAGGYTF
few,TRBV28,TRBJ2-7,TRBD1,TGTGCCAGCAGCCGGGACAGCTACGAGCAGTACTTC,CASSRDSYEQYF
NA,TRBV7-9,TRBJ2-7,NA,TGTGCCAGCAGCTTAGAACGCCTCGGCGAGCAGTACTTC,CASSLERLGEQYF
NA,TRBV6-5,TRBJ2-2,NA,TGTGCCAGCAGTTTGGTGAGGGGCGAGGACACCGGGGAGCTGTTTTTT,CASSLVRGEDTGELFF